Described below is a single T cell receptor (beta chain) sequence and its context. Its antigen is not known. These data are taken from a study of T cell responses to AZD1222 COVID-19 vaccine. Clones were read by immunoSEQ multiplex PCR, and TCRdb kept only the in-frame ones, dropping some. Among some 130,000 clones, less than 95% were seen once, and the ten largest hold 6.9%. Points from the study as a whole: Among spike-specific TCRs, nearly half reportedly target unmutated variant regions. Baseline serostatus was positive in only six AZD1222 recipients. Elevations in Spike-specific TCR breadth and depth followed administration of two AZD1222 doses. Along spike, vaccine-associated CD4 TCRs were found throughout, with dominance at 160-218 and 743-854.

The CDR3 extends over 17 amino acids. Trimming cost V 0 bases and J 4 bases, with 18 bases left between them. Germline V gene lookup returns CDR1 LGHNT and CDR2 FRNRAP. The material was peripheral blood, obtained on day 0 of AZD1222 vaccination. The source of this sequence is an adult in good health. The rearrangement uses TRBV12-5 and TRBJ1-2; D unclear. The CDR3 DNA is TGTGCTAGTGGTTTGGTACCCCCGGGCCGAAGATTCTATGGCTACACCTTC. Translated, it gives CASGLVPPGRRFYGYTF.